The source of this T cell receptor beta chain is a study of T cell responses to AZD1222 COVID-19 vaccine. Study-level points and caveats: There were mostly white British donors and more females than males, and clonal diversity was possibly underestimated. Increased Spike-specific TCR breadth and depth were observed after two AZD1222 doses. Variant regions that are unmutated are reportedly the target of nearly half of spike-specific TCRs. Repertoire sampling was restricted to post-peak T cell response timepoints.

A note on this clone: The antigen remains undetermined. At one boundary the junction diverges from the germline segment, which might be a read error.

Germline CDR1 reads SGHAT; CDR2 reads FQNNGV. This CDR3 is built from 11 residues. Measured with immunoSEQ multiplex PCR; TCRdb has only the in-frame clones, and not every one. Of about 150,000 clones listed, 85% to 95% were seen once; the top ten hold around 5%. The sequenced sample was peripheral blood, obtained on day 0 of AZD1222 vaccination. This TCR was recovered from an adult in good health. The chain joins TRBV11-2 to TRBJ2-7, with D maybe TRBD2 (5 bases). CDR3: CASSWGLKEAF. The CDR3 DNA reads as TGTGCCAGCAGCTGGGGATTGAAGGAGGCCTTC.